This paragraph reports one T cell receptor (beta chain). With a J-beta primer mix and a sample-barcoded 5' primer, a second PCR ran 7 to 11 cycles. TCRdb called the 5' RACE reads again in MiXCR, with one record for every CDR3 protein. This sample has over 600,000 distinct CDR3 sequences; 56% occur once, and the top ten carry about a quarter. These data belong to a study of blood T cells in healthy people across ages. The CDR3 consists of 15 residues. The germline V gene has CDR1 SGHTA and CDR2 FQGNSA. The ends lost 5 bases at V and 6 bases at J; junction bases unmatched: 9. The clonotype was recovered from a man aged 35 to 55 in good health. V and J are TRBV7-2 and TRBJ2-3, with 9 bases lining up with TRBD2. The sequencing sample was made of blood. The CDR3, as DNA: TGTGCCAGCAGCCTGGGACTAGCATTGACGGATACGCAGTATTTT. Translation gives CASSLGLALTDTQYF.